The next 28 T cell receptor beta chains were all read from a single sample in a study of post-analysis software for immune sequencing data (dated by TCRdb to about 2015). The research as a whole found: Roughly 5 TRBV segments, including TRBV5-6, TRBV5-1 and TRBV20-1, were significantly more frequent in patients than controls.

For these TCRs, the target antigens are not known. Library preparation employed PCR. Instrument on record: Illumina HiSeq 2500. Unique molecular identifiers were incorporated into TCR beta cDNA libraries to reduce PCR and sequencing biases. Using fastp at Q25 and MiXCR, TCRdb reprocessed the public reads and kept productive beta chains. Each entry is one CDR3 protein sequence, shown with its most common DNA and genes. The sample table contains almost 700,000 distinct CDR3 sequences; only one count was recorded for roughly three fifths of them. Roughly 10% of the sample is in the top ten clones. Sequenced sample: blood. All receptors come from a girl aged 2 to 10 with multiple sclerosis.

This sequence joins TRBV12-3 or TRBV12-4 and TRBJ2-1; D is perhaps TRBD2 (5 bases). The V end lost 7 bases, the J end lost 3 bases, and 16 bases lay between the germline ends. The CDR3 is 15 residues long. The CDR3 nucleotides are TGTGCCAGCACCCCTGGAAGGCGGGTCTACAATGAGCAGTTCTTC. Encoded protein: CASTPGRRVYNEQFF.

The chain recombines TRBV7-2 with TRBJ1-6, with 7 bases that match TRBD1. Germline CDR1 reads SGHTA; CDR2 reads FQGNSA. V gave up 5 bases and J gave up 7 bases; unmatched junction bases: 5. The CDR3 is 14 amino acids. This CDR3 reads CASSTGTVNSPLHF. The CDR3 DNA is TGTGCCAGCAGCACCGGGACAGTGAATTCACCCCTCCACTTT.

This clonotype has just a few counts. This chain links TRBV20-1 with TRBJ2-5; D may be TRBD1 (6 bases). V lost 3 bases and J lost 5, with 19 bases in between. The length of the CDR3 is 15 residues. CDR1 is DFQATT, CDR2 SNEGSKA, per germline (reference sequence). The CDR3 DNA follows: TGCAGTGCTAGCCCTGGACAGTGGGTAGGGGAGACCCAGTACTTC. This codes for CSASPGQWVGETQYF.

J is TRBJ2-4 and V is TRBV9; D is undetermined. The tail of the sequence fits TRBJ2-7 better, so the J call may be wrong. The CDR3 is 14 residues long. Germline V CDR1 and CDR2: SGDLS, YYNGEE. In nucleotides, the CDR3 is TGTGCCAGCAACCCCGCTGGTGGGGCCTACGAGCAGTACTTC. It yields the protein CASNPAGGAYEQYF.

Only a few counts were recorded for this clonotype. The CDR3 DNA reads as TGCAGCGTAGCCCGGGTCCAAGTCAATGAGCAGTTCTTC. Translated, it gives CSVARVQVNEQFF. This chain links TRBV29-1 with TRBJ2-1; D uncertain. This CDR3 comprises 13 residues. Germline CDR1 is SQVTM and CDR2 is ANQGSEA. V lost 6 bases, J lost 6 bases, and 15 bases lay in between.

The CDR3 here is CASSPDLPTSYEQYF. The CDR3 nucleotides read TGCGCCAGCAGCCCCGACTTACCCACTTCCTACGAGCAGTACTTC. This sequence joins TRBV5-1 and TRBJ2-7, with D unresolved. This CDR3 comprises 15 residues. Trimming took 4 bases from V and 1 from J, leaving 15 bases between them. Germline CDR1 reads SGHRS; CDR2 reads YFSETQ.

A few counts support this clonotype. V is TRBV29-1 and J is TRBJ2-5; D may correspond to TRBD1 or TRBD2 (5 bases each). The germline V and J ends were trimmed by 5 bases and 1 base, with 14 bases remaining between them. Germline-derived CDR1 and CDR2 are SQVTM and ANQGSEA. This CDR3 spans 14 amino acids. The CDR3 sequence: CSVSGRTSQETQYF. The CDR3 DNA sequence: TGCAGCGTTTCGGGACGGACTTCCCAAGAGACCCAGTACTTC.

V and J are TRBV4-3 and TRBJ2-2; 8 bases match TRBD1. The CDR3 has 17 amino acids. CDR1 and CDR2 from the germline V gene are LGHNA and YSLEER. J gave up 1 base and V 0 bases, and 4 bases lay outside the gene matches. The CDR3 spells CASSQEAGQVNTGELFF. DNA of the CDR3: TGCGCCAGCAGCCAAGAGGCGGGACAGGTGAACACCGGGGAGCTGTTTTTT.

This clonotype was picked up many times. The CDR3 loop is CASSFGQQETQYF. Here the CDR3 DNA reads TGTGCCAGCAGCTTCGGACAGCAAGAGACCCAGTACTTC. The chain links TRBV7-2 to TRBJ2-5; TRBD1 might be the D (6 bases). V lost 3 bases, J lost 2 bases, and 7 bases lay in between. The CDR3 sequence is 13 residues long. Germline loops: CDR1 SGHTA, CDR2 FQGNSA.

The CDR3 protein is CASRRYSGTGAAYEQYF. CDR3 nucleotides: TGTGCCAGCAGAAGATATTCCGGGACAGGCGCGGCCTACGAGCAGTACTTC. The V call is TRBV6-1, the J call TRBJ2-4, with 8 nucleotides matching TRBD1. The J call may be mistaken, given a closer DNA end match to TRBJ2-7. The CDR3 has 17 amino acids. Germline assignment: CDR1 MNHNS and CDR2 SASEGT.

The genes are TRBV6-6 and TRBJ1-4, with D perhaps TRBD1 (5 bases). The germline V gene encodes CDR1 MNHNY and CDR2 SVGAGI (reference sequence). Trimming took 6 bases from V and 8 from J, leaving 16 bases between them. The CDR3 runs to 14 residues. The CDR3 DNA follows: TGTGCCAGCAGCCAGCTCGGGGGGGAAGAAAAACTGTTTTTT. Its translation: CASSQLGGEEKLFF.

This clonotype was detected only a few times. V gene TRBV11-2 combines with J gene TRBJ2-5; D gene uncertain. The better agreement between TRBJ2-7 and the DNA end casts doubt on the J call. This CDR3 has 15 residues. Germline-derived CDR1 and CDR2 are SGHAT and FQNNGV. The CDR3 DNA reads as TGTGCCAGCAGCCTCATACCAGGACCCGCTTACGAGCAGTACTTC. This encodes CASSLIPGPAYEQYF.

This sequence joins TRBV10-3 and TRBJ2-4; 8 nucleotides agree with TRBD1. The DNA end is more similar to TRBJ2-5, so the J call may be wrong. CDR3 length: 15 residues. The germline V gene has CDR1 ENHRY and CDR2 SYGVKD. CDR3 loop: CAISPGTGPQETQYF. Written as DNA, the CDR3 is TGTGCCATCAGCCCCGGGACAGGACCCCAAGAGACCCAGTACTTC.

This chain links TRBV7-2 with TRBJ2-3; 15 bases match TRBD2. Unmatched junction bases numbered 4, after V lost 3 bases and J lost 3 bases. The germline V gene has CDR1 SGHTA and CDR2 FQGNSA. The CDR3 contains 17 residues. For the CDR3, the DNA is TGTGCCAGCAGCTTCATCGGACTAGCGGGGGGGACAGATACGCAGTATTTT. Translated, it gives CASSFIGLAGGTDTQYF.

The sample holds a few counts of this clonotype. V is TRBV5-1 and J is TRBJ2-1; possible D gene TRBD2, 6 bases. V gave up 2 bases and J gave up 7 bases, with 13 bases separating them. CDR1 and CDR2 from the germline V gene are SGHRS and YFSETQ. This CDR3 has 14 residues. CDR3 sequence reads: CASSLGGTSNEQFF. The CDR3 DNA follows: TGCGCCAGCAGCTTAGGCGGGACGTCAAATGAGCAGTTCTTC.

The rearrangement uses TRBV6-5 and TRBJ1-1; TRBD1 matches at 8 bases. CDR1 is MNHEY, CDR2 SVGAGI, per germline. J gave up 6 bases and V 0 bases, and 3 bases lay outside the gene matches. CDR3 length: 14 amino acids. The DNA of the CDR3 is TGTGCCAGCAGTTACTCCGGGACAGGTTCTGAAGCTTTCTTT. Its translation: CASSYSGTGSEAFF.

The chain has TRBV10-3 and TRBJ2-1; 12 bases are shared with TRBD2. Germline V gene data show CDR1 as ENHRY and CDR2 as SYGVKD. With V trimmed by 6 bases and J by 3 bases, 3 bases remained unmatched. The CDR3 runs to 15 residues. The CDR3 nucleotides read TGTGCCATCAGAGGGACTAGCGGGTTCTACAATGAGCAGTTCTTC. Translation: CAIRGTSGFYNEQFF.

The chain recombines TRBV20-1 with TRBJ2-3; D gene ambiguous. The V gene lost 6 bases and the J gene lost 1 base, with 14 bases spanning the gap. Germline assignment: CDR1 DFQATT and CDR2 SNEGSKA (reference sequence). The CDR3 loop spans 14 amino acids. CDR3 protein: CSAPDVFGTDTQYF. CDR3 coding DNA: TGCAGTGCGCCCGACGTCTTCGGCACAGATACGCAGTATTTT.

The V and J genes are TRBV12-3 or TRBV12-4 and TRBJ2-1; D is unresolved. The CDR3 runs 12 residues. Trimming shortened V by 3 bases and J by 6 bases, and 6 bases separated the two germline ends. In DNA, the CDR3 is TGTGCCAGCAGTTTCATTGGCAATGAGCAGTTCTTC. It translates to CASSFIGNEQFF.

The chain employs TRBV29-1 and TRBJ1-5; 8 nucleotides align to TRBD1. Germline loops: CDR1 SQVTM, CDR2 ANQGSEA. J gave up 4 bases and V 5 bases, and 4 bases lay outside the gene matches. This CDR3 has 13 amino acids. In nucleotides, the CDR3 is TGCAGCGTTCTTGACAGGGGAAATCAGCCCCAGCATTTT. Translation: CSVLDRGNQPQHF. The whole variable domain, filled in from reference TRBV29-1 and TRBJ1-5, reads SAVISQKPSRDICQRGTSLTIQCQVDSQVTMMFWYRQQPGQSLTLIATANQGSEATYESGFVIDKFPISRPNLTFSTLTVSNMSPEDSSIYLCSVLDRGNQPQHFGDGTRLSIL.

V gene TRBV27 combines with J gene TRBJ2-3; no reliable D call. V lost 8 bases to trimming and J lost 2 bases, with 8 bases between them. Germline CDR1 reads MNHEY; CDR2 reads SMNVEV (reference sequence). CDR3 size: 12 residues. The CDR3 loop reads CASARTTDTQYF. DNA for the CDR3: TGTGCCAGCGCCCGGACCACAGATACGCAGTATTTT.

The DNA of the CDR3 is TGCGCCAGCAGCCGTGGACAGGGGACCCCAGATACGCAGTATTTT. Its protein is CASSRGQGTPDTQYF. The chain is built from TRBV5-1 and TRBJ2-3; 9 bases map to TRBD1. J was trimmed by 4 bases and V by 4 bases; bases with no gene match: 7. The CDR3 runs 15 residues. The V gene's germline CDR1 is SGHRS and CDR2 YFSETQ. Filled out from reference TRBV5-1 and TRBJ2-3, the complete variable domain reads KAGVTQTPRYLIKTRGQQVTLSCSPISGHRSVSWYQQTPGQGLQFLFEYFSETQRNKGNFPGRFSGRQFSNSRSEMNVSTLELGDSALYLCASSRGQGTPDTQYFGPGTRLTVL.

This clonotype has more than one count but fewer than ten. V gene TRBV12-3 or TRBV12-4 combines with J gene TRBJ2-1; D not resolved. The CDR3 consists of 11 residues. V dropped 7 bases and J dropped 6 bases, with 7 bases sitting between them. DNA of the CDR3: TGTGCCAGCAAAGTCAGCAATGAGCAGTTCTTC. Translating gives CASKVSNEQFF.

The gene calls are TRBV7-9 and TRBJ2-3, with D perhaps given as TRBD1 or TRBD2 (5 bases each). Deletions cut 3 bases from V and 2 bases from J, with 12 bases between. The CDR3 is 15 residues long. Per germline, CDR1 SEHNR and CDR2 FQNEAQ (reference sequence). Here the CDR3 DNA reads TGTGCCAGCAGCTTGCCGGGACGGGACACAGATACGCAGTATTTT. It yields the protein CASSLPGRDTDTQYF.

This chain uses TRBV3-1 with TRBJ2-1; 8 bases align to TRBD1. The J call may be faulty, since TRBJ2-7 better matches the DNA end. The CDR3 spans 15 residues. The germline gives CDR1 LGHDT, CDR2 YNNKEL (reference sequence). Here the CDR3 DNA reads TGTGCCAGCAGCCGACAGGGGAGCTCCTACAATGGGCAGTACTTC. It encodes CASSRQGSSYNGQYF.

The CDR3 is CASSRGLADGETQYF. The CDR3 DNA sequence: TGTGCCAGCAGCCGGGGTCTAGCGGACGGAGAGACCCAGTACTTC. This sequence joins TRBV7-2 and TRBJ2-5; the match to TRBD2 covers 7 bases. V was clipped by 5 bases and J by 4 bases; unmatched bases: 10. Germline V gene data show CDR1 as SGHTA and CDR2 as FQGNSA. The CDR3 contains 15 residues. Full variable domain (remainder filled in from reference TRBV7-2 and TRBJ2-5): GAGVSQSPSNKVTEKGKDVELRCDPISGHTALYWYRQSLGQGLEFLIYFQGNSAPDKSGLPSDRFSAERTGGSVSTLTIQRTQQEDSAVYLCASSRGLADGETQYFGPGTRLLVL.

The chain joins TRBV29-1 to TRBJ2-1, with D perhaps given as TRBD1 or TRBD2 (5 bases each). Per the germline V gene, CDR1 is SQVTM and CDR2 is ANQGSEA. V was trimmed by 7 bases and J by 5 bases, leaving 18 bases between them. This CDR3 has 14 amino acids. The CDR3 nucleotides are TGCAGCGCACTGGGACCAGCGGTCGACAATGAGCAGTTCTTC. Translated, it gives CSALGPAVDNEQFF.

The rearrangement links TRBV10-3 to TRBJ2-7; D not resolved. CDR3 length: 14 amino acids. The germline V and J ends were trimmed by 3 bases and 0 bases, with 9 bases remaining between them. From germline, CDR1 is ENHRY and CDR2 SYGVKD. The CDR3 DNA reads TGTGCCATCAGTGACGGCGGTTACTCCTACGAGCAGTACTTC. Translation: CAISDGGYSYEQYF.